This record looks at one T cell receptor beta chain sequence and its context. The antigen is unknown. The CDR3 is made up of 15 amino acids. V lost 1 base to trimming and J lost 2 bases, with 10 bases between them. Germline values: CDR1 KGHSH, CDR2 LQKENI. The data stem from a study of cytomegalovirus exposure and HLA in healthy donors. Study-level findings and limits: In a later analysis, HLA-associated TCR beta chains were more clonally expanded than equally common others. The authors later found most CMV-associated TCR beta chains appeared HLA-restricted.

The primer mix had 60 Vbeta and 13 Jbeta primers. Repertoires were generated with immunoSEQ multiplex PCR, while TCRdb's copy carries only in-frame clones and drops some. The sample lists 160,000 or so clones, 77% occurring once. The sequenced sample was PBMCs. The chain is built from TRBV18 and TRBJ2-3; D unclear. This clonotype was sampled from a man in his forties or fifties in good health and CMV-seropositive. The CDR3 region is CASSPHAELTDTQYF. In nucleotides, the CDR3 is TGTGCCAGCTCACCACACGCGGAACTCACAGATACGCAGTATTTT.